This TCR beta chain was found in a study of blood T cell repertoires in COVID-19. Study information: The United States, Italy and Spain supplied acute and convalescent COVID-19 samples. In each case, the material was cDNA or gDNA derived from T cells, B-cell-depleted T cells, or PBMCs.

The CDR3 totals 15 residues. The V gene lost 2 bases and the J gene lost 8 bases, with 18 bases spanning the gap. Germline CDR1 is MNHEY and CDR2 is SMNVEV (reference sequence). In the authors' workflow: It was from reference gene primer amplification that nucleated cell counts were estimated. Produced via immunoSEQ multiplex PCR; TCRdb's table is partial and in-frame only. V, J and clone size are taken as reported in that table, and D and trimming were inferred from the DNA itself. The sample yields approximately 61,000 clones, approximately 79% seen once. The source material was peripheral blood. This receptor was identified in a woman between 65 and 79 years old with acute or convalescent COVID-19. This sequence joins TRBV27 and TRBJ1-2, with D perhaps TRBD1 (5 bases). This CDR3 reads CASSLANTGARGYTF. The CDR3 coding sequence is TGTGCCAGCAGTTTAGCCAACACTGGGGCGCGCGGCTACACCTTC.